This is a list of T cell receptor beta chains from one sample in a study of blood T cell repertoires in COVID-19. Clones were read by immunoSEQ multiplex PCR, and TCRdb kept only the in-frame ones, dropping some. Of some 250,000 clones in the sample, more than 75% were seen once. What was sequenced was PBMCs or T cells enriched from blood (not recorded which). The receptors originated from a woman in her 40s with acute COVID-19. CDR3s include the opening cysteine and the closing phenylalanine or tryptophan. D genes are given only for firm matches. Not every row has a clone size; where given, it reads once, few, many or a size class.

. | TRBJ2-1 | TRBV4-2 | TRBD2 | TGTGCCAGCAGCCAAGATGGGGATAGCGGGTCCTACAATGAGCAGTTCTTC | CASSQDGDSGSYNEQFF
. | TRBJ2-1 | TRBV9 | . | TGTGCCAGCAGCCTTCAGGGGCCCAATGAGCAGTTCTTC | CASSLQGPNEQFF
. | TRBJ1-5 | TRBV19 | TRBD1 | TGTGCCAGTAGCCATGGACAGGGTGGTCAGCCCCAGCATTTT | CASSHGQGGQPQHF
. | TRBJ1-5 | TRBV14 | TRBD1 | TGTGCCAGCAGCCAAGATAAAGTAACAGGGGGCGTGGGGCAGCCCCAGCATTTT | CASSQDKVTGGVGQPQHF
once | TRBJ2-7 | TRBV21-1 | . | TGTGCCAGCAAAAGGCAGGGGGACTACGAGCAGTACTTC | CASKRQGDYEQYF
. | TRBJ1-2 | TRBV5-1 | TRBD1 | TGCGCCAGCAAGGGGACAGGGATACGTGGCTACACCTTC | CASKGTGIRGYTF
. | TRBJ1-2 | TRBV18 | TRBD1 | TGTGCCAGCTCACCCTCCGGGACAGGGTATGGCTACACCTTC | CASSPSGTGYGYTF
. | TRBJ1-2 | TRBV10-1 | TRBD1 | TGCGCCAGCGGTGGGACAGGAGCCCATTCAAGCAGCTACACCTTC | CASGGTGAHSSSYTF
. | TRBJ2-7 | TRBV19 | TRBD2 | TGTGCCAGTAGTATATTCCCTAGCGGGAGCCACGAGCAGTACTTC | CASSIFPSGSHEQYF
. | TRBJ2-2 | TRBV4-2 | . | TGTGCCAGCAGCCCCCGACTAATAGCCGGGGAGCTGTTTTTT | CASSPRLIAGELFF
. | TRBJ1-4 | TRBV30 | . | TGTGCCTGGACTCCCGATGTCGGGACTAATGAAAAACTGTTTTTT | CAWTPDVGTNEKLFF